Following are 26 T cell receptor beta chains from one sample sequenced in a study of blood T cell repertoires in COVID-19. Using immunoSEQ multiplex PCR, the repertoire was profiled, and TCRdb retains in-frame clones only, with some absent. The sample lists roughly 220,000 clones; roughly 80% were seen once. The sequencing input was peripheral blood. The receptors stem from a man younger than 45 with active or convalescent COVID-19.

This chain links TRBV2 with TRBJ2-3; TRBD1 agrees at 9 bases. The CDR3 extends over 17 amino acids. Germline trimming cut 6 bases from V and 0 bases from J; bases unmatched to any gene: 10. Per germline, CDR1 SNHLY and CDR2 FYNNEI. The CDR3 sequence is CASSGYGTGSSTDTQYF. CDR3 bases: TGTGCCAGCAGCGGCTATGGGACAGGGTCTAGCACAGATACGCAGTATTTT.

The chain has TRBV28 and TRBJ2-3, with D tentatively TRBD1 (6 bases). Trimming removed 7 bases from V and 0 bases from J, with 23 bases in between. This CDR3 contains 18 residues. CDR1 and CDR2 from the germline V gene are MDHEN and SYDVKM. CDR3 DNA sequence: TGTGCCAGCAATTGGGTGGGGGACAACTATTATAGCACAGATACGCAGTATTTT. Its translation is CASNWVGDNYYSTDTQYF.

The chain joins TRBV5-1 to TRBJ1-2, with D tentatively TRBD1 (6 bases). Germline V gene data show CDR1 as SGHRS and CDR2 as YFSETQ. CDR3 length: 15 residues. The germline V and J ends were trimmed by 5 bases and 3 bases, with 17 bases remaining between them. This CDR3 is CASRKTPDSHYGYTF. The CDR3 bases are TGCGCCAGCAGGAAAACACCGGACAGCCACTATGGCTACACCTTC.

The CDR3 protein is CASSLRLAGAQETQYF. In DNA, the CDR3 is TGTGCCAGCAGCTTAAGACTAGCGGGAGCCCAAGAGACCCAGTACTTC. V is TRBV7-9 and J is TRBJ2-5; the match to TRBD2 covers 12 bases. CDR1 is SEHNR, CDR2 FQNEAQ, per germline (reference sequence). The CDR3 sequence is 16 residues long. With 2 bases clipped from V and 1 base from J, the junction kept 2 bases outside the gene matches.

This chain links TRBV30 with TRBJ2-5; 8 nucleotides line up with TRBD1. The CDR3 runs 14 residues. V was pared by 2 bases and J by 4 bases, with 6 bases of the junction left unmatched. Germline V CDR1 and CDR2: GTSNPN, SVGIG (reference sequence). The CDR3 sequence is CAWSTLRGRETQYF. The CDR3 nucleotides read TGTGCCTGGAGTACACTCAGGGGGCGAGAGACCCAGTACTTC. Full variable domain (rest looked up from reference TRBV30 and TRBJ2-5): SQTIHQWPATLVQPVGSPLSLECTVEGTSNPNLYWYRQAAGRGLQLLFYSVGIGQISSEVPQNLSASRPQDRQFILSSKKLLLSDSGFYLCAWSTLRGRETQYFGPGTRLLVL.

This clone has more than one count but fewer than ten. The V and J genes are TRBV7-9 and TRBJ2-1; TRBD1 matches 11 bases. The CDR3 covers 16 residues. J gave up 1 base and V 5 bases, and 4 bases lay outside the gene matches. Per germline, CDR1 SEHNR and CDR2 FQNEAQ (reference sequence). DNA of the CDR3: TGTGCCAGCAGCCCGGGGACAGGGGGGTCCTACAATGAGCAGTTCTTC. This translates into CASSPGTGGSYNEQFF.

In DNA, the CDR3 is TGCGCCAGCAGCCCAAGGGAGGTAGAGGAGACCCAGTACTTC. This encodes CASSPREVEETQYF. The chain joins TRBV5-1 to TRBJ2-5; TRBD2 might be the D (6 bases). This CDR3 has 14 residues. Germline CDR1 reads SGHRS; CDR2 reads YFSETQ. The ends were cut back, 4 bases at V and 5 bases at J, with 15 bases in the middle.

The V call is TRBV29-1, the J call TRBJ1-1, with 10 bases identical to TRBD1. Trimming removed 7 bases from V and 5 bases from J; junction bases left unmatched: 10. CDR3 length equals 14 residues. Germline V lookup: CDR1 SQVTM, CDR2 ANQGSEA. CDR3 bases: TGCAGCGCGACTTTCCGGACAGGGGGGACTGAAGCTTTCTTT. This translates into CSATFRTGGTEAFF.

The gene calls are TRBV24-1 and TRBJ2-3; D is possibly TRBD1 (6 bases). This CDR3 has 16 residues. Germline V gene lookup returns CDR1 KGHDR and CDR2 SFDVKD. Between the trimmed V and J ends, which lost 4 bases and 4 bases, there was a span of 17 bases. This CDR3 is CATSDKTGSHADTQYF. The CDR3, as DNA: TGTGCCACCAGTGACAAAACAGGGTCCCACGCAGATACGCAGTATTTT.

This chain joins TRBV6-5 and TRBJ2-1; 10 bases fit TRBD2. CDR3 length equals 15 residues. Germline V lookup: CDR1 MNHEY, CDR2 SVGAGI. V lost 5 bases, J lost 2 bases, and 3 bases stayed unmatched. This chain's CDR3 is CASSPTSGTYNEQFF. The CDR3 DNA sequence: TGTGCCAGCAGTCCTACTAGCGGGACCTACAATGAGCAGTTCTTC.

This chain joins TRBV30 and TRBJ1-2, with no clear D. With 0 bases removed from V and 6 bases from J, the gap between germline ends came to 11 bases. Germline V lookup: CDR1 GTSNPN, CDR2 SVGIG (reference sequence). This CDR3 has 13 residues. The CDR3 sequence: CAWSVERSHGYTF. The CDR3 nucleotides read TGTGCCTGGAGTGTAGAGAGGAGCCATGGCTACACCTTC. Based on the CDR3 plus reference TRBV30 and TRBJ1-2, the full variable domain is SQTIHQWPATLVQPVGSPLSLECTVEGTSNPNLYWYRQAAGRGLQLLFYSVGIGQISSEVPQNLSASRPQDRQFILSSKKLLLSDSGFYLCAWSVERSHGYTFGSGTRLTVV.

V and J are TRBV7-2 and TRBJ2-2, with 8 bases fitting TRBD2. V dropped 5 bases and J dropped 0; count of bases not matched to a gene: 5. CDR1 SGHTA and CDR2 FQGNSA come from the germline V gene. The CDR3 has 16 amino acids. DNA of the CDR3: TGTGCCAGCAGCCGGGGGGGGTCTGCGAACACCGGGGAGCTGTTTTTT. Residues: CASSRGGSANTGELFF.

The rearrangement joins TRBV11-2 to TRBJ1-1, with TRBD1 identical over 7 bases. This CDR3 comprises 15 residues. V lost 5 bases and J lost 2; bases outside the gene matches: 8. CDR1 and CDR2 (germline): SGHAT, FQNNGV. In DNA, the CDR3 is TGTGCCAGCAGCCAAGGACAGGTTTTCAACACTGAAGCTTTCTTT. This codes for CASSQGQVFNTEAFF. Filled out from reference TRBV11-2 and TRBJ1-1, the complete variable domain reads EAGVAQSPRYKIIEKRQSVAFWCNPISGHATLYWYQQILGQGPKLLIQFQNNGVVDDSQLPKDRFSAERLKGVDSTLKIQPAKLEDSAVYLCASSQGQVFNTEAFFGQGTRLTVV.

This rearrangement joins TRBV11-2 to TRBJ2-1; 12 bases align to TRBD1. The CDR3 spans 16 residues. Germline CDR1 SGHAT, CDR2 FQNNGV. The ends lost 3 bases at V and 8 bases at J; junction bases unmatched: 8. Written as DNA, the CDR3 is TGTGCCAGCAGCTTGGGGACAGGGGGCAGGCTCCATGAGCAGTTCTTC. It is translated as CASSLGTGGRLHEQFF.

This CDR3 is CASSLHPGGEQFF. The CDR3 region has the DNA TGTGCCAGCAGCTTACACCCCGGCGGTGAGCAGTTCTTC. J is TRBJ2-1 and V is TRBV5-5; D is ambiguous. The CDR3 sequence is 13 residues long. The V gene's germline CDR1 is SGHKS and CDR2 YYEKEE (reference sequence). The V end lost 2 bases, the J end lost 9 bases, and 12 bases lay between the germline ends. Filled out from reference TRBV5-5 and TRBJ2-1, the complete variable domain reads DAGVTQSPTHLIKTRGQQVTLRCSPISGHKSVSWYQQVLGQGPQFIFQYYEKEERGRGNFPDRFSARQFPNYSSELNVNALLLGDSALYLCASSLHPGGEQFFGPGTRLTVL.

V is TRBV5-4 and J is TRBJ2-7; TRBD2 aligns across 13 bases. Germline CDR1 is SGHNT and CDR2 is YYREEE (reference sequence). CDR3 length: 17 amino acids. J was trimmed by 7 bases and V by 4 bases; bases with no gene match: 14. CDR3 sequence reads: CASSEPGLAGRGGEQYF. CDR3 in DNA: TGTGCCAGCAGCGAACCGGGACTAGCGGGAAGAGGGGGAGAGCAGTACTTC.

The chain recombines TRBV7-9 with TRBJ2-3, with 11 bases identical to TRBD1. Germline V gives CDR1 SEHNR, CDR2 FQNEAQ (reference sequence). The CDR3 consists of 16 residues. J was trimmed by 0 bases and V by 5 bases; bases with no gene match: 4. This chain's CDR3 is CASSRGQGASTDTQYF. The CDR3 DNA is TGTGCCAGCAGCCGAGGACAGGGGGCTAGCACAGATACGCAGTATTTT.

Notes on this clone: A single base separates this from a much larger clone, so it may be a read error. V usage is TRBV7-2 and J usage is TRBJ1-5; a weak D match, TRBD1 (6 bases). V dropped 5 bases and J dropped 6 bases, with 8 bases sitting between them. Germline lookup yields CDR1 SGHTA and CDR2 FQGNSA. This CDR3 is built from 12 residues. The CDR3: CASSLRGQPQHF. CDR3 DNA sequence: TGTGCCAGCAGCCTCAGGGGTCAGCCCCAGCATTTT.

The chain carries TRBV6-5 and TRBJ1-2, with TRBD1 matching 8 bases. The germline V gene has CDR1 MNHEY and CDR2 SVGAGI. The V and J ends lost 6 bases and 6 bases, in that order; junction bases with no gene match: 12. The CDR3 is 15 amino acids. The DNA of the CDR3 is TGTGCCAGCAGACAGAAGACAGGGGCTGGTAATGGCTACACCTTC. It codes for CASRQKTGAGNGYTF.

This chain uses TRBV6-5 with TRBJ2-7, with D perhaps matching TRBD1 (5 bases). Germline CDR1 reads MNHEY; CDR2 reads SVGAGI. This CDR3 is 15 amino acids long. V was clipped by 0 bases and J by 3 bases, with 12 bases between them. Written as DNA, the CDR3 is TGTGCCAGCAGTTACTCGTCGCAGGGAAACTACGAGCAGTACTTC. Translating it yields CASSYSSQGNYEQYF.

The chain combines TRBV19 with TRBJ2-2; 7 bases align to TRBD2. In germline, CDR1 is LNHDA, CDR2 SQIVND (reference sequence). J lost 2 bases, V lost 11 bases, and 11 bases had no gene match. The CDR3 is made up of 15 amino acids. CDR3 amino acids: CASPASGANTGELFF. CDR3 bases: TGTGCCTCACCGGCTAGCGGAGCAAACACCGGGGAGCTGTTTTTT.

CDR3 sequence reads: CATSRDFVGTVNEKLFF. The CDR3 bases are TGTGCCACCAGCAGAGATTTTGTAGGGACAGTTAATGAAAAACTGTTTTTT. The chain uses TRBV15 and TRBJ1-4, with 7 nucleotides matching TRBD1. The CDR3 has 17 residues. The V gene end was trimmed by 0 bases and the J gene end by 4 bases; junction bases not matched to a gene: 8. CDR1 and CDR2 (germline): LNHNV, YYDKDF (reference sequence).

Here the CDR3 reads CASSSAGTSYNEQFF. The CDR3 bases are TGTGCCAGCAGTTCGGCCGGGACTAGCTACAATGAGCAGTTCTTC. This chain links TRBV27 with TRBJ2-1; 8 nucleotides agree with TRBD2. Looked up from germline, CDR1 is MNHEY and CDR2 is SMNVEV (reference sequence). The CDR3 extends over 15 amino acids. Unmatched junction bases numbered 5, after V lost 4 bases and J lost 3 bases.

This rearrangement joins TRBV7-6 to TRBJ2-3, with unresolved D. Germline CDR1 SGHVS, CDR2 FNYEAQ. Trimming took 5 bases from V and 2 from J, leaving 17 bases between them. This CDR3 spans 16 amino acids. The CDR3 protein is CASSHSPRYITDTQYF. Written as DNA, the CDR3 is TGTGCCAGCAGCCACTCCCCTAGGTACATCACAGATACGCAGTATTTT.

The genes are TRBV7-2 and TRBJ2-1, with 7 bases fitting TRBD1. V shed 0 bases and J 2 bases; nucleotides not matched to a gene: 1. CDR1 is SGHTA and CDR2 is FQGNSA in the germline V gene. The CDR3 is 15 amino acids. DNA for the CDR3: TGTGCCAGCAGCTTAGCTCAGGGGGCCTACAATGAGCAGTTCTTC. Protein sequence: CASSLAQGAYNEQFF.

In nucleotides, the CDR3 is TGCGCCAGCAGCCCCCCGAGGGAGAGCACTGAAGCTTTCTTT. Its protein product is CASSPPRESTEAFF. The rearrangement uses TRBV4-1 and TRBJ1-1; no clear D gene. V gave up 4 bases and J gave up 4 bases, with 13 bases separating them. Germline CDR1 and CDR2: MGHRA and YSYEKL. The CDR3 has 14 amino acids.